This entry describes one T cell receptor beta chain. The sample originates from a study of CD8 T cells in Susac syndrome. CDR1 and CDR2 (germline): DFQATT, SNEGSKA (reference sequence). The CDR3 has 11 amino acids. Random hexamers primed reverse transcription of about 0.5 to 1 ug RNA. Each CDR3 protein is one row after TCRdb ran MiXCR on the immunoSEQ multiplex PCR reads. The repertoire holds about 150,000 distinct CDR3 sequences, with 95% as singletons. The sequenced material came from CD4+ T cells from PBMCs. The chain recombines TRBV20-1 with TRBJ2-1; 11 bases agree with TRBD2. The J call may be wrong; the DNA end is better matched by TRBJ2-7. The receptor's source is a human donor with Susac syndrome. CDR3 nucleotides: TGCAGTGCCGGACTAGCGGGCGAGCAGTACTTC. The encoded protein is CSAGLAGEQYF.